Listed below are T cell receptor beta chains from one sample, sequenced in a study of graft-versus-host responses after intestinal transplantation. This table comes from immunoSEQ multiplex PCR, and its TCRdb copy is limited to in-frame clones, with some not included. The sample includes about 43,000 clones, 85% to 95% of them seen just once. This specimen was PBMCs, taken roughly 51 weeks after intestinal transplant. These receptor sequences come from a human patient who received an intestinal transplant, so some T cells may come from the graft donor. Both conserved end residues are part of each CDR3. A D gene is named only where the DNA matches it firmly. Part of the rows lack a size; the others show once, few, many or a class for expanded clones.

clone_size j_call d_call v_call cdr3_nt cdr3_aa
. TRBJ2-7 . TRBV19 TGTGCCAGTAGTAGGCAGGTTGGACCCCTCTACGAGCAGTACTTC CASSRQVGPLYEQYF
. TRBJ2-3 . TRBV2 TGTGCCACGGGGGGCGGCACTAGCACAGATACGCAGTATTTT CATGGGTSTDTQYF
. TRBJ2-7 TRBD1 TRBV4-1 TGCGCCAGCAGCCAAGGTCCGGCTTCGCGGGACAGGGTAGACGAGCAGTACTTC CASSQGPASRDRVDEQYF
. TRBJ1-6 . TRBV2 TGTGCCAGCAGTGCTGTGGGAGGGGGGATGAATTCACCCCTCCACTTT CASSAVGGGMNSPLHF
. TRBJ2-3 . TRBV18 TGTGCCAGCTCACCAGTCCGGGACGTGTTCACAGATACGCAGTATTTT CASSPVRDVFTDTQYF
. TRBJ1-3 . TRBV9 TGTGCCAGCAGCATGAGCTCTGGAAACACCATATATTTT CASSMSSGNTIYF
. TRBJ2-1 . TRBV19 TGTGCCAGTAGTACACCCGCTGCGAAGCAGTTCTTC CASSTPAAKQFF
. TRBJ2-2 TRBD2 TRBV9 TGTGCCAGCAGCGTAGATCTAGCGGGGAACACCGGGGAGCTGTTTTTT CASSVDLAGNTGELFF
. TRBJ1-1 . TRBV9 TGTGCCAGCAGCTCCCGAGGGAGACCGAACACTGAAGCTTTCTTT CASSSRGRPNTEAFF
. TRBJ1-1 . TRBV19 TGTGCCAGTAGTAAGGAGACAGTCCGAGGCACTGAAGCTTTCTTT CASSKETVRGTEAFF
. TRBJ2-1 . TRBV7-2 TGTGCCAGCAGCTTATATGGGAAGTTCTTC CASSLYGKFF
. TRBJ2-7 . TRBV4-1 TGCGCCAGCAGCCGGAGGGAAGGTCAGGTCGACGAGCAGTACTTC CASSRREGQVDEQYF
. TRBJ1-5 . TRBV6-5 TGTGCCAGCAGTGAAATAGCCTTCAATCAGCCCCAGCATTTT CASSEIAFNQPQHF
. TRBJ1-2 TRBD1 TRBV7-3 TGTGCCAGCAGCTTACGGGGGGACAGCGCTCATGGCTACACCTTC CASSLRGDSAHGYTF
. TRBJ2-7 TRBD2 TRBV6-5 TGTGCCAGCAGGCAACTAGCGGGAGGGCCGTACGAGCAGTACTTC CASRQLAGGPYEQYF
. TRBJ2-3 . TRBV9 TGTGCCAGCAGCGTAGTCGGCTCTACAGATACGCAGTATTTT CASSVVGSTDTQYF
. TRBJ2-5 . TRBV12-5 TGTGCTAGTGGTTTGGGACAGGATCTGGGGACCCAGTACTTC CASGLGQDLGTQYF
. TRBJ2-1 TRBD2 TRBV15 TGTGCCACCAGCAGGGAAGGGACTAGCGGGAGTATGGCCCACAATGAGCAGTTCTTC CATSREGTSGSMAHNEQFF
. TRBJ1-2 . TRBV27 TGTGCCAGCAGTTTGAAAGCGGTAGGGAACTATGGCTACACCTTC CASSLKAVGNYGYTF
. TRBJ1-4 . TRBV6-7 TGTGCCAGCAGTTACGGGGAAGAAAAACTGTTTTTT CASSYGEEKLFF
. TRBJ1-4 TRBD1 TRBV7-9 TGTGCCAGCAGCTTTGGGACAGGGAATGAAAAACTGTTTTTT CASSFGTGNEKLFF
. TRBJ1-2 . TRBV10-3 TGTGCCTCGTGTCTAGGGCCTAACTATGGCTACACCTTC CASCLGPNYGYTF
. TRBJ2-1 . TRBV5-6 TGTGCCAGCAGCTTTCTGTTCTATGAGCAGTTCTTC CASSFLFYEQFF
. TRBJ1-2 . TRBV27 TGTGCCAGCTTGGGACGGGAGAGAGGTGGCTACACCTTC CASLGRERGGYTF
. TRBJ2-7 . TRBV6-5 TGTGCCAGCAGTGCCCACTCTATACCCGAGCAGTACTTC CASSAHSIPEQYF
. TRBJ2-4 TRBD1 TRBV7-9 TGTGCCAGCAGCAGACAGGGGGCTGCCAAAAACATTCAGTACTTC CASSRQGAAKNIQYF
. TRBJ2-1 . TRBV7-3 TGTGCCAGCAGCTTAAGTATTGGACTAGAGCAGTTCTTC CASSLSIGLEQFF
. TRBJ2-2 TRBD2 TRBV28 TGTGCCAGCAGTTTATGGGACGGGAGGCCCACCACCGGGGAGCTGTTTTTT CASSLWDGRPTTGELFF
once TRBJ1-5 . TRBV10-2 TGCGCCAGCAGCCGACAGACGGATAGCAATCAGCCCCAGCATTTT CASSRQTDSNQPQHF
. TRBJ2-1 . TRBV6-4 TGTGCCAGCAGTGACGGACAAAAAACCTACAATGAGCAGTTCTTC CASSDGQKTYNEQFF
. TRBJ1-3 . TRBV6-5 TGTGCCAGCAGTGTCCAGAGCTCTGGAAACACCATATATTTT CASSVQSSGNTIYF
once TRBJ2-2 . TRBV6-5 TGTGCCAGCAGTTACGACTCTACCGGTACCGGGGAGCTGTTTTTT CASSYDSTGTGELFF
. TRBJ2-3 . TRBV6-6 TGTGCCAGCATGAGGGAGCCGGATACGCAGTATTTT CASMREPDTQYF
. TRBJ1-1 . TRBV9 TGTGCCAGCACCTTGGACCTCCTGGGGACTGAAGCTTTCTTT CASTLDLLGTEAFF